The 30 T cell receptor beta chains listed next were all sequenced from one sample in a study of cytomegalovirus exposure and HLA in healthy donors. PCR involved 60 Vbeta and 13 Jbeta primers. The data were produced by immunoSEQ multiplex PCR, yet TCRdb's version contains in-frame clones alone and is incomplete. Among some 160,000 clones listed, more than 65% were seen once. Material: PBMCs. These receptors all stem from a man aged 45-65 years in good health and CMV-seropositive.

This chain links TRBV9 with TRBJ2-7; TRBD1 agrees at 7 bases. The ends lost 0 bases at V and 6 bases at J; junction bases unmatched: 6. This CDR3 region has 14 residues. Germline V gene sequence: CDR1 SGDLS, CDR2 YYNGEE. The CDR3 loop is CASSVEVGGAEQYF. The CDR3 region has the DNA TGTGCCAGCAGCGTAGAGGTAGGGGGCGCCGAGCAGTACTTC.

V gene TRBV18 combines with J gene TRBJ1-1; D is undetermined. This CDR3 has 18 amino acids. Germline CDR1 reads KGHSH; CDR2 reads LQKENI. The V end lost 4 bases, the J end lost 4 bases, and 25 bases lay between the germline ends. CDR3 sequence: CASSRRDRQTLAGTEAFF. CDR3 sequence (DNA): TGTGCCAGCTCACGACGGGATCGGCAGACTCTAGCGGGCACTGAAGCTTTCTTT.

The chain carries TRBV28 and TRBJ1-4, with D possibly TRBD1 on 6 matching bases. The CDR3 spans 14 residues. V lost 1 base and J lost 8, with 11 bases in between. Per the germline V gene, CDR1 is MDHEN and CDR2 is SYDVKM. In nucleotides, the CDR3 is TGTGCCAGCAGTTTATTGGGACAAGTCGAAAAACTGTTTTTT. It yields the protein CASSLLGQVEKLFF.

There are a few counts of this clone. The chain links TRBV4-2 to TRBJ1-1; D is undetermined. The CDR3 has 13 amino acids. Trimming took 3 bases from V and 2 from J, leaving 7 bases between them. Germline CDR1 is LGHNA and CDR2 is YNFKEQ. CDR3 coding DNA: TGTGCCAGCAGCCACGGGGTAAACACTGAAGCTTTCTTT. This sequence encodes CASSHGVNTEAFF.

The chain links TRBV18 to TRBJ1-5; D is perhaps TRBD1 (5 bases). Trimming cost V 4 bases and J 6 bases, with 10 bases left between them. Germline assignment: CDR1 KGHSH and CDR2 LQKENI. This CDR3 region has 13 residues. The CDR3 reads CASSHGGIQPQHF. The CDR3, as DNA: TGTGCCAGCTCACATGGGGGGATTCAGCCCCAGCATTTT.

J is TRBJ1-2 and V is TRBV19; D not resolved. The CDR3 extends over 15 amino acids. CDR1 LNHDA and CDR2 SQIVND come from the germline V gene (reference sequence). V shed 7 bases and J shed 4 bases, with 19 bases lying between them. CDR3 residues: CASTDGDGGLYGYTF. CDR3 bases: TGTGCCAGTACGGACGGTGACGGAGGGCTCTATGGCTACACCTTC.

The V call is TRBV18, the J call TRBJ2-7; a possible D gene is TRBD1 (6 bases). Trimming left V 3 bases short and J 3 bases short, with 15 bases between. CDR3 size: 15 residues. Germline V gene data show CDR1 as KGHSH and CDR2 as LQKENI. The CDR3 spells CASSPGSRTDYEQYF. CDR3 DNA: TGTGCCAGCTCACCGGGTAGCAGGACAGACTACGAGCAGTACTTC.

The chain is built from TRBV7-3 and TRBJ2-3, with TRBD1 identical over 8 bases. The J segment lost 9 bases and the V segment lost 0 bases, leaving 8 bases of the junction unmatched. This CDR3 comprises 15 residues. The germline V gene has CDR1 SGHTA and CDR2 FQGTGA. The CDR3 here is CASSLTPGGVPTQYF. CDR3 DNA sequence: TGTGCCAGCAGCTTAACGCCAGGGGGCGTCCCGACGCAGTATTTT.

J is TRBJ1-2 and V is TRBV6-1; tentative D call: TRBD1 (5 bases). Trimming stripped 2 bases from V and 2 bases from J, with 6 bases between. Germline lookup yields CDR1 MNHNS and CDR2 SASEGT. The CDR3 contains 13 residues. This CDR3 reads CASSEQGNYGYTF. The CDR3 DNA is TGTGCCAGCAGTGAACAGGGCAACTATGGCTACACCTTC.

V and J are TRBV28 and TRBJ2-1, with D perhaps matching TRBD2 (6 bases). Germline-derived CDR1 and CDR2 are MDHEN and SYDVKM. V lost 5 bases and J lost 5, with 16 bases in between. CDR3 length equals 15 residues. CDR3 nucleotides: TGTGCCAGCAGTGCCACTAGCCGGGGTAACAATGAGCAGTTCTTC. Amino acid sequence: CASSATSRGNNEQFF.

This clone was seen a handful of times. The J gene is TRBJ2-5, the V gene TRBV6-1, with 10 bases fitting TRBD2. The junction had 13 bases not matched to a gene; V was cut back by 6 bases and J by 9 bases. Germline CDR1 reads MNHNS; CDR2 reads SASEGT. The CDR3 has 15 amino acids. CDR3 nucleotide sequence: TGTGCCAGCAGGGTCAACTTAGCGGGAGGAACGGCCCAGTACTTC. It is translated as CASRVNLAGGTAQYF.

This clone was counted a single time. CDR3 bases: TGCGCCAGCAGTGAGTCGAACAGGGAGTTGAACACTGAAGCTTTCTTT. Translating gives CASSESNRELNTEAFF. The V call is TRBV10-2, the J call TRBJ1-1, with a tentative D call TRBD1 (6 bases). The V end was cut by 0 bases, the J end by 0 bases, with 11 bases between. CDR3 length: 16 amino acids. CDR1 WSHSY and CDR2 SAAADI come from the germline V gene.

The chain employs TRBV7-2 and TRBJ2-4; 8 bases match TRBD1. V shed 5 bases and J 5 bases; nucleotides not matched to a gene: 8. Germline assignment: CDR1 SGHTA and CDR2 FQGNSA. The CDR3 sequence is 15 residues long. CDR3 in DNA: TGTGCCAGCAGCCCGCAGGGACAGGAGGAAAACATTCAGTACTTC. Encoded protein: CASSPQGQEENIQYF.

The chain employs TRBV7-2 and TRBJ2-7; no firm D call. Germline V lookup: CDR1 SGHTA, CDR2 FQGNSA. The ends were cut back, 3 bases at V and 1 base at J, with 13 bases in the middle. This CDR3 has 15 residues. CDR3 amino acids: CASSFPGSFSYEQYF. In DNA, the CDR3 is TGTGCCAGCAGCTTTCCCGGGTCTTTTTCCTACGAGCAGTACTTC. The full variable domain, rest sourced from reference TRBV7-2 and TRBJ2-7, is GAGVSQSPSNKVTEKGKDVELRCDPISGHTALYWYRQSLGQGLEFLIYFQGNSAPDKSGLPSDRFSAERTGGSVSTLTIQRTQQEDSAVYLCASSFPGSFSYEQYFGPGTRLTVT.

In this sample, this clone turned up once. V usage is TRBV6-5 and J usage is TRBJ2-3, with D maybe TRBD1 (6 bases). V shed 1 base and J shed 7 bases, with 12 bases lying between them. The CDR3 length is 14 residues. CDR1 is MNHEY, CDR2 SVGAGI, per germline. The CDR3 loop is CASSYFKDRNTQYF. CDR3 in DNA: TGTGCCAGCAGTTACTTCAAGGACAGAAATACGCAGTATTTT.

The chain joins TRBV27 to TRBJ1-2, with 8 positions matching TRBD1. CDR3 size: 15 residues. Germline-derived CDR1 and CDR2 are MNHEY and SMNVEV (reference sequence). J lost 6 bases, V lost 6 bases, and 12 bases had no gene match. The CDR3 here is CASSSQGADVDGYTF. As DNA, the CDR3 is TGTGCCAGCAGCTCTCAGGGGGCGGATGTAGATGGCTACACCTTC.

DNA of the CDR3: TGTGCCAGCAGTTCCTCGACTAGCGGGAGGCCCCAGGAGCAGTACTTC. Amino acid sequence: CASSSSTSGRPQEQYF. The V gene is TRBV27, the J gene TRBJ2-7; TRBD2 matches 13 bases. The CDR3 contains 16 residues. Germline CDR1 and CDR2: MNHEY and SMNVEV (reference sequence). J gave up 7 bases and V 4 bases, and 10 bases lay outside the gene matches.

The chain combines TRBV5-8 with TRBJ2-1; TRBD1 aligns across 8 bases. Germline V gene data show CDR1 as SGHTS and CDR2 as YDEGEE. V was clipped by 5 bases and J by 4 bases; unmatched bases: 2. The CDR3 runs to 13 residues. CDR3 amino acids: CASRRTGYNEQFF. The CDR3 nucleotides are TGTGCCAGCAGGAGGACAGGGTACAATGAGCAGTTCTTC.

CDR3 protein: CASLAGGKGTQYF. DNA of the CDR3: TGTGCCAGCCTAGCGGGGGGCAAAGGGACCCAGTACTTC. The chain employs TRBV6-5 and TRBJ2-5; 11 bases map to TRBD2. Germline V gives CDR1 MNHEY, CDR2 SVGAGI. The CDR3 extends over 13 amino acids. The trim removed 8 bases at V and 7 bases at J, leaving 6 bases unmatched.

The chain has TRBV5-1 and TRBJ2-2; 7 positions agree with TRBD1. The V segment lost 4 bases and the J segment 0 bases; nucleotides outside the gene matches: 3. CDR3 size: 15 residues. The V gene's germline CDR1 is SGHRS and CDR2 YFSETQ. The CDR3 protein is CASSPDRANTGELFF. DNA for the CDR3: TGCGCCAGCAGCCCAGACAGGGCGAACACCGGGGAGCTGTTTTTT.

This rearrangement joins TRBV5-1 to TRBJ2-6; 12 bases fit TRBD1. The CDR3 spans 19 residues. Germline V gives CDR1 SGHRS, CDR2 YFSETQ. V was pared by 0 bases and J by 1 base, with 5 bases of the junction left unmatched. CDR3 coding DNA: TGCGCCAGCAGCTTGGTGGGGGACAGGGGGCGATCTGGGGCCAACGTCCTGACTTTC. Protein sequence: CASSLVGDRGRSGANVLTF.

The chain joins TRBV6-5 to TRBJ2-3, with D possibly TRBD2 on 5 matching bases. CDR3 size: 13 residues. The germline CDR1 and CDR2 sequences are MNHEY and SVGAGI. V was clipped by 5 bases and J by 4 bases, with 10 bases between them. CDR3 in amino acids: CASSRDGADTQYF. The CDR3 region has the DNA TGTGCCAGCAGTCGGGATGGAGCAGATACGCAGTATTTT.

V and J are TRBV7-9 and TRBJ2-3; tentatively, D is TRBD1 (7 bases). V dropped 11 bases and J dropped 2 bases, with 11 bases sitting between them. CDR1 and CDR2 from the germline V gene are SEHNR and FQNEAQ (reference sequence). The CDR3 consists of 12 residues. CDR3 sequence reads: CAGGGYTDTQYF. CDR3 DNA sequence: TGTGCCGGAGGGGGCTACACAGATACGCAGTATTTT.

This chain connects TRBV15 to TRBJ1-4, with 7 bases aligning to TRBD1. J gave up 7 bases and V 3 bases, and 8 bases lay outside the gene matches. This CDR3 comprises 15 residues. Germline lookup yields CDR1 LNHNV and CDR2 YYDKDF (reference sequence). The CDR3 protein is CATSRTTGYIEKLFF. The DNA for the CDR3 is TGTGCCACCAGCAGGACGACAGGGTATATTGAAAAACTGTTTTTT.

The rearrangement joins TRBV28 to TRBJ1-2; a possible D gene is TRBD1 (5 bases). The CDR3 is 13 amino acids. Germline CDR1 reads MDHEN; CDR2 reads SYDVKM. V lost 4 bases, J lost 4 bases, and 10 bases lay in between. DNA of the CDR3: TGTGCCAGCAGTTGGGGGGGGACCTATGGCTACACCTTC. Protein sequence: CASSWGGTYGYTF.

The rearrangement uses TRBV30 and TRBJ2-4; D gene ambiguous. Looked up from germline, CDR1 is GTSNPN and CDR2 is SVGIG (reference sequence). The CDR3 covers 12 residues. The V gene lost 0 bases and the J gene lost 7 bases, with 7 bases spanning the gap. CDR3 bases: TGTGCCTGGAGTGTGTCCCCGAACATTCAGTACTTC. Its protein is CAWSVSPNIQYF.

The V gene is TRBV7-2, the J gene TRBJ2-3, with 10 bases that match TRBD2. The V gene's germline CDR1 is SGHTA and CDR2 FQGNSA. Trimming removed 3 bases from V and 3 bases from J; junction bases left unmatched: 12. The CDR3 has 18 residues. CDR3 protein: CASSLWTSGRDRTDTQYF. The CDR3 coding sequence is TGTGCCAGCAGCTTGTGGACTAGCGGCCGAGACCGGACAGATACGCAGTATTTT.

This clone was counted a few times. V usage is TRBV5-1 and J usage is TRBJ2-5, with 7 bases matching TRBD2. The germline V gene has CDR1 SGHRS and CDR2 YFSETQ. The CDR3 has 16 residues. Trimming cost V 7 bases and J 2 bases; bases outside gene matches: 14. CDR3 sequence reads: CASAERGGREQETQYF. CDR3 nucleotides: TGCGCCAGCGCCGAGCGGGGTGGGAGGGAACAAGAGACCCAGTACTTC.

V and J are TRBV6-5 and TRBJ2-7, with D perhaps matching TRBD1 (6 bases). Trimming cost V 4 bases and J 5 bases, with 12 bases left between them. This CDR3 spans 13 amino acids. Germline CDR1 and CDR2: MNHEY and SVGAGI. Here the CDR3 DNA reads TGTGCCAGCAGTTTGACAGGCGTGAACGAGCAGTACTTC. Translation gives CASSLTGVNEQYF.

Concerning this clone itself: Its ends do not fully match the called genes, so a read error is possible. V and J are TRBV7-9 and TRBJ2-5, with 14 nucleotides matching TRBD2. CDR1 is SEHNR and CDR2 is FQNEAQ in the germline V gene (reference sequence). This CDR3 has 17 residues. In DNA, the CDR3 is TGTTCCAGCAGCTTTGCCGGGACTAGCGGGGGAAAAGAGACCCAGTACTTC. It codes for CSSSFAGTSGGKETQYF.